The 25 T cell receptor beta chains below all came from one sample that was sequenced in a study of shared clonotypes between healthy human individuals. Libraries were prepared by immunoSEQ multiplex PCR; TCRdb keeps only in-frame clonotypes and omits some of them. The repertoire consists of about 2.3 million clones, with more than 85% occurring once and the leading ten covering 0.39%. The sequenced material came from naive CD4+ T cells from PBMCs. The subset: CD45RA+ positively selected. Receptor source: a man younger than 30 in good health. Some clones in this sample may be carry-over from other donors' samples.

This sequence joins TRBV5-4 and TRBJ2-7; 8 nucleotides align to TRBD1. V was clipped by 4 bases and J by 5 bases; unmatched bases: 8. Germline-derived CDR1 and CDR2 are SGHNT and YYREEE (reference sequence). The length of the CDR3 is 14 residues. Written as DNA, the CDR3 is TGTGCCAGCAGCAGCCCGACAGGGGCTCACGAGCAGTACTTC. Translation: CASSSPTGAHEQYF.

The chain carries TRBV15 and TRBJ2-3; weak D call: TRBD1 (6 bases). This CDR3 contains 13 residues. Per germline, CDR1 LNHNV and CDR2 YYDKDF (reference sequence). V lost 9 bases to trimming and J lost 3 bases, with 13 bases between them. CDR3 residues: CATYRDGTDTQYF. The CDR3 coding sequence is TGTGCCACTTACAGGGATGGGACAGATACGCAGTATTTT.

The chain carries TRBV6-6 and TRBJ2-2; 8 bases are a match to TRBD2. Germline CDR1 reads MNHNY; CDR2 reads SVGAGI (reference sequence). This CDR3 comprises 14 residues. Trimming at V came to 5 bases and at J to 7 bases, leaving 6 bases not matched to a gene. CDR3 DNA sequence: TGTGCCAGCAGTACCCGGAGCGGGGGCGGGGAGCTGTTTTTT. Its protein product is CASSTRSGGGELFF.

The chain recombines TRBV10-3 with TRBJ2-2; D is perhaps TRBD1 (5 bases). Per the germline V gene, CDR1 is ENHRY and CDR2 is SYGVKD. The CDR3 loop spans 16 amino acids. Deletions cut 4 bases from V and 4 bases from J, with 16 bases between. The CDR3: CAISAGAAQGTGELFF. Written as DNA, the CDR3 is TGTGCCATCAGTGCGGGCGCCGCCCAGGGCACCGGGGAGCTGTTTTTT.

This chain links TRBV7-2 with TRBJ1-4; TRBD1 matches at 7 bases. Looked up from germline, CDR1 is SGHTA and CDR2 is FQGNSA. V shed 4 bases, J shed 4 bases, and the junction held 3 bases outside the gene matches. The CDR3 is 14 amino acids. CDR3 region: CASSSGQYNEKLFF. The CDR3 DNA sequence: TGTGCCAGCAGCTCGGGACAGTATAATGAAAAACTGTTTTTT.

This clone is a singleton in its sample. This sequence joins TRBV6-4 and TRBJ2-2; 13 nucleotides line up with TRBD2. CDR3 size: 15 residues. After removal of 5 bases from V and 9 bases from J, the junction contained 6 bases not matched to a gene. Germline V CDR1 and CDR2: MRHNA, SNTAGT. The CDR3 region is CASSPGLAGRRELFF. In DNA, the CDR3 is TGTGCCAGCAGTCCGGGACTAGCGGGAAGGAGGGAGCTGTTTTTT.

This sequence joins TRBV7-9 and TRBJ2-3; TRBD2 matches 7 bases. CDR3 length equals 15 residues. Germline V gene data show CDR1 as SEHNR and CDR2 as FQNEAQ (reference sequence). V dropped 5 bases and J dropped 0; count of bases not matched to a gene: 5. The CDR3 reads CASSRTRSSTDTQYF. The CDR3 DNA reads as TGTGCCAGCAGCCGGACTAGATCTAGCACAGATACGCAGTATTTT.

The genes are TRBV6-1 and TRBJ2-3, with 9 bases aligning to TRBD1. In germline, CDR1 is MNHNS, CDR2 SASEGT. Trimming cost V 0 bases and J 3 bases; bases outside gene matches: 1. The CDR3 length is 15 residues. The CDR3 DNA follows: TGTGCCAGCAGTGAAGCAGGGACAGGGACAGATACGCAGTATTTT. Amino acid sequence: CASSEAGTGTDTQYF.

The rearrangement joins TRBV7-8 to TRBJ2-7; D may be TRBD1 (6 bases). Trimming pared 2 bases from V and 3 bases from J, leaving 23 bases between. This CDR3 region has 18 residues. Germline V gives CDR1 SGHVS, CDR2 FQNEAQ. CDR3 amino acids: CASSLKGQSSNLFYEQYF. The CDR3 nucleotides read TGTGCCAGCAGCTTAAAAGGACAGTCCTCGAACCTCTTCTACGAGCAGTACTTC. The variable domain in full, completed from reference TRBV7-8 and TRBJ2-7, reads GAGVSQSPRYKVAKRGQDVALRCDPISGHVSLFWYQQALGQGPEFLTYFQNEAQLDKSGLPSDRFFAERPEGSVSTLKIQRTQQEDSAVYLCASSLKGQSSNLFYEQYFGPGTRLTVT.

The chain has TRBV6-6 and TRBJ1-5, with a possible D match to TRBD1 (5 bases). Germline assignment: CDR1 MNHNY and CDR2 SVGAGI (reference sequence). Trimming took 8 bases from V and 3 from J, leaving 17 bases between them. The CDR3 extends over 15 amino acids. Here the CDR3 DNA reads TGTGCCAGCGGCGACCCGGGGGTAGACAATCAGCCCCAGCATTTT. Its protein is CASGDPGVDNQPQHF.

The rearrangement joins TRBV5-1 to TRBJ2-3, with 7 nucleotides matching TRBD2. This CDR3 is 15 amino acids long. Germline V gene sequence: CDR1 SGHRS, CDR2 YFSETQ. The V and J ends lost 7 bases and 4 bases, in that order; junction bases with no gene match: 12. The CDR3 bases are TGCGCCAGCCGAGTCTCAGGGAGGGCGGCAGATACGCAGTATTTT. Its protein product is CASRVSGRAADTQYF.

V usage is TRBV4-1 and J usage is TRBJ2-7; 9 bases are a match to TRBD2. CDR3 length equals 16 residues. Losses at the gene ends were 2 bases for V and 2 bases for J; bases not matched to a gene: 7. CDR1 and CDR2 from the germline V gene are MGHRA and YSYEKL. The CDR3 loop is CASSQQSTSGPYEQYF. The CDR3 region has the DNA TGCGCCAGCAGCCAACAATCGACTAGCGGCCCCTACGAGCAGTACTTC.

This chain connects TRBV9 to TRBJ2-7, with TRBD1 matching over 12 bases. The CDR3 consists of 16 residues. CDR1 SGDLS and CDR2 YYNGEE come from the germline V gene. V dropped 0 bases and J dropped 7; count of bases not matched to a gene: 8. CDR3 DNA: TGTGCCAGCAGCGTAGGAGGGACAGGGGGCCTCTGGGAGCAGTACTTC. It is translated as CASSVGGTGGLWEQYF.

The rearrangement uses TRBV7-3 and TRBJ2-3, with no clear D. The CDR3 has 13 amino acids. In germline, CDR1 is SGHTA, CDR2 FQGTGA. V lost 6 bases to trimming and J lost 5 bases, with 12 bases between them. CDR3 sequence reads: CASRLFQEDTQYF. DNA of the CDR3: TGTGCCAGCAGGTTATTCCAGGAAGATACGCAGTATTTT.

This chain connects TRBV28 to TRBJ2-5; 11 bases agree with TRBD2. This CDR3 is built from 16 residues. CDR1 is MDHEN, CDR2 SYDVKM, per germline. Trimming took 7 bases from V and 3 from J; bases not matched to a gene: 10. CDR3 sequence reads: CASTDGTSGIEETQYF. The CDR3 nucleotides read TGTGCCAGCACCGATGGGACTAGCGGAATAGAAGAGACCCAGTACTTC.

A word on this clone: The same CDR3 also results from other DNA sequences found in this sample. The chain couples TRBV5-1 to TRBJ1-1; the D gene is possibly TRBD1 (5 bases). The CDR3 contains 14 residues. The ends were cut back, 4 bases at V and 1 base at J, with 11 bases in the middle. Looked up from germline, CDR1 is SGHRS and CDR2 is YFSETQ. The CDR3 nucleotides read TGCGCCAGCAGCCTGGATGGACAGAACACTGAAGCTTTCTTT. The encoded protein is CASSLDGQNTEAFF.

This chain links TRBV19 with TRBJ2-3, with 14 bases that match TRBD2. The CDR3 has 16 amino acids. Germline CDR1 LNHDA, CDR2 SQIVND (reference sequence). V shed 4 bases, J shed 6 bases, and the junction held 6 bases outside the gene matches. The CDR3 DNA follows: TGTGCCAGTAGTACCCCTGGACTAGCGGGAGGTGATACGCAGTATTTT. Its protein is CASSTPGLAGGDTQYF. The variable domain in full, completed from reference TRBV19 and TRBJ2-3, reads DGGITQSPKYLFRKEGQNVTLSCEQNLNHDAMYWYRQDPGQGLRLIYYSQIVNDFQKGDIAEGYSVSREKKESFPLTVTSAQKNPTAFYLCASSTPGLAGGDTQYFGPGTRLTVL.

This clone occurred once. The rearrangement uses TRBV25-1 and TRBJ2-1; TRBD2 matches at 9 bases. The CDR3 runs 15 residues. The ends lost 7 bases at V and 12 bases at J; junction bases unmatched: 16. The germline V gene has CDR1 MGHDK and CDR2 SYGVNS. The CDR3 DNA is TGTGCCAGCACGTCAGCGGGAGGCCTTCATCCTGGGCAGTTCTTC. It translates to CASTSAGGLHPGQFF.

The chain is built from TRBV5-1 and TRBJ1-2; no firm D call. There are 15 residues in the CDR3. The germline V gene encodes CDR1 SGHRS and CDR2 YFSETQ. Trimming stripped 4 bases from V and 2 bases from J, with 15 bases between. The CDR3, as DNA: TGCGCCAGCAGCCCCACATCGAGCCTAAACTATGGCTACACCTTC. This gives the protein CASSPTSSLNYGYTF.

DNA of the CDR3: TGTGCCAGCAGTTTTGTGGGAGGGGATGACGGTGGCTACACCTTC. Its protein product is CASSFVGGDDGGYTF. The chain has TRBV28 and TRBJ1-2; a weak D match, TRBD1 (5 bases). This CDR3 contains 15 residues. Between the trimmed V and J ends, which lost 3 bases and 7 bases, there was a span of 18 bases. Germline V gene lookup returns CDR1 MDHEN and CDR2 SYDVKM.

Worth noting for this clone: This sample also contains other DNA sequences that code for the same CDR3. The chain couples TRBV28 to TRBJ1-1; D is ambiguous. The CDR3 contains 13 residues. V gave up 5 bases and J gave up 0 bases, with 7 bases separating them. Germline loops: CDR1 MDHEN, CDR2 SYDVKM. In DNA form, the CDR3 reads TGTGCCAGCAGTCCGGCCTTGAACACTGAAGCTTTCTTT. Protein sequence: CASSPALNTEAFF.

This sequence joins TRBV7-2 and TRBJ2-1; no firm D call. CDR3 length: 15 residues. V gave up 2 bases and J gave up 5 bases, with 13 bases separating them. CDR1 is SGHTA, CDR2 FQGNSA, per germline. CDR3 coding DNA: TGTGCCAGCAGCTTAAGCCCCATACAAGACAATGAGCAGTTCTTC. Its protein product is CASSLSPIQDNEQFF. The full variable domain, completed using reference TRBV7-2 and TRBJ2-1, is GAGVSQSPSNKVTEKGKDVELRCDPISGHTALYWYRQSLGQGLEFLIYFQGNSAPDKSGLPSDRFSAERTGGSVSTLTIQRTQQEDSAVYLCASSLSPIQDNEQFFGPGTRLTVL.

The rearrangement joins TRBV10-3 to TRBJ2-7; 10 bases are shared with TRBD1. V shed 3 bases, J shed 12 bases, and the junction held 14 bases outside the gene matches. This CDR3 is built from 15 residues. Per the germline V gene, CDR1 is ENHRY and CDR2 is SYGVKD. CDR3 residues: CAISEAGTGASSPYF. The CDR3 DNA is TGTGCCATCAGTGAAGCCGGGACAGGGGCCTCTTCGCCGTACTTC.

The chain employs TRBV19 and TRBJ2-6; 7 positions agree with TRBD1. The CDR3 spans 17 residues. Germline V CDR1 and CDR2: LNHDA, SQIVND (reference sequence). Germline trimming cut 4 bases from V and 3 bases from J; bases unmatched to any gene: 9. In nucleotides, the CDR3 is TGTGCCAGTAGTACCGAGACAGGGCTGAGTGGGGCCAACGTCCTGACTTTC. Translated, it gives CASSTETGLSGANVLTF.

The genes are TRBV5-1 and TRBJ2-3, with 9 bases lining up with TRBD2. The CDR3 runs to 15 residues. Germline V lookup: CDR1 SGHRS, CDR2 YFSETQ. Trimming removed 4 bases from V and 5 bases from J; junction bases left unmatched: 8. CDR3 residues: CASSPIAGAKDTQYF. The CDR3 DNA follows: TGCGCCAGCAGCCCAATAGCGGGAGCGAAAGATACGCAGTATTTT.